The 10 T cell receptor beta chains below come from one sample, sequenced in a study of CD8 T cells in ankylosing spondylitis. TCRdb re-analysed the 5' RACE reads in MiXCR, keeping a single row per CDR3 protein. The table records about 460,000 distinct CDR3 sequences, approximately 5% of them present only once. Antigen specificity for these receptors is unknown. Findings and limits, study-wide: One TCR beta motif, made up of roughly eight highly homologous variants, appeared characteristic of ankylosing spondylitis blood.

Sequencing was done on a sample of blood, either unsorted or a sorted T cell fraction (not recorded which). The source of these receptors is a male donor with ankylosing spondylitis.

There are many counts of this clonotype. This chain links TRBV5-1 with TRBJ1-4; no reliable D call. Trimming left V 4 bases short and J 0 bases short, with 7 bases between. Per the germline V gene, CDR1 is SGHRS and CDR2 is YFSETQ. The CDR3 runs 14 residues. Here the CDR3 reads CASSLQPTNEKLFF. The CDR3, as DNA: TGCGCCAGCAGCCTTCAGCCAACTAATGAAAAACTGTTTTTT. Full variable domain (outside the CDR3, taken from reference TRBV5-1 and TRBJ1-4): KAGVTQTPRYLIKTRGQQVTLSCSPISGHRSVSWYQQTPGQGLQFLFEYFSETQRNKGNFPGRFSGRQFSNSRSEMNVSTLELGDSALYLCASSLQPTNEKLFFGSGTQLSVL.

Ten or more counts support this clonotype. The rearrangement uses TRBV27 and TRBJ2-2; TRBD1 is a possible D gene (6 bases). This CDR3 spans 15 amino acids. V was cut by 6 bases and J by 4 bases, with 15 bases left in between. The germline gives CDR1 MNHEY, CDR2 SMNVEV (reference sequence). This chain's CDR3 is CASSYTGQSTGELFF. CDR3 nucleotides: TGTGCCAGCAGCTATACAGGACAGAGCACCGGGGAGCTGTTTTTT.

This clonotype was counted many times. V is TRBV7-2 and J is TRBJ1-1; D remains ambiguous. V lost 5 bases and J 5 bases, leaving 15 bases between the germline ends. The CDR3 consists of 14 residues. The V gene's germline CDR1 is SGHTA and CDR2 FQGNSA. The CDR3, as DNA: TGTGCCAGCAGCCCGACGACGGTTGGGACTGAAGCTTTCTTT. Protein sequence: CASSPTTVGTEAFF.

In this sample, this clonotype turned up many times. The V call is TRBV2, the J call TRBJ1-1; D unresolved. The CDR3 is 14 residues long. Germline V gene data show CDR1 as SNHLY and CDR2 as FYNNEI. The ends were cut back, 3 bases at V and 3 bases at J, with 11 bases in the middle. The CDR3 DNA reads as TGTGCCAGCAGTGACTCGCGGACCTACACTGAAGCTTTCTTT. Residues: CASSDSRTYTEAFF.

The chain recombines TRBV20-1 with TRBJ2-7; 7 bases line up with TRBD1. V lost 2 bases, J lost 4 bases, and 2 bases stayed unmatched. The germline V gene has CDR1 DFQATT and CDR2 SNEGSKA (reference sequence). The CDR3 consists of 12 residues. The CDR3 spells CSARKQGYEQYF. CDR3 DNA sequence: TGCAGTGCTAGAAAACAGGGGTACGAGCAGTACTTC.

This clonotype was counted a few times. The CDR3 DNA follows: TGCGCCAGCAGCCAGCCCCGACAGGGGGCGCGTACAGATACGCAGTATTTT. This sequence encodes CASSQPRQGARTDTQYF. The rearrangement uses TRBV4-1 and TRBJ2-3; 10 bases line up with TRBD1. The CDR3 runs to 17 residues. The trim removed 3 bases at V and 3 bases at J, leaving 9 bases unmatched. CDR1 and CDR2 (germline): MGHRA, YSYEKL.

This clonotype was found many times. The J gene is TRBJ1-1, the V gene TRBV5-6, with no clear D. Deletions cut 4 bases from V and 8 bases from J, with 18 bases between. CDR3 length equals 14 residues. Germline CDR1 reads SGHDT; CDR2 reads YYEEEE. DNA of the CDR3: TGTGCCAGCAGCCGAAAGGACCGAGAATTGGAAGCTTTCTTT. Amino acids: CASSRKDRELEAFF.

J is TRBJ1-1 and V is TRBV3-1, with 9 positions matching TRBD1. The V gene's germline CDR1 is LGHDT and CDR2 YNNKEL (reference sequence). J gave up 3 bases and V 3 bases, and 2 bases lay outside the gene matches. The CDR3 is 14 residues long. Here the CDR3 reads CASSHRDRDTEAFF. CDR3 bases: TGTGCCAGCAGCCACCGGGACAGGGACACTGAAGCTTTCTTT.

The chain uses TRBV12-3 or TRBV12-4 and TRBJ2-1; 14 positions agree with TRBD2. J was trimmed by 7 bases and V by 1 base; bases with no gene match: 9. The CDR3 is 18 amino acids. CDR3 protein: CASSLETGLAGGRNEQFF. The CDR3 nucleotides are TGTGCCAGCAGTTTAGAAACAGGACTAGCGGGAGGTAGAAATGAGCAGTTCTTC.

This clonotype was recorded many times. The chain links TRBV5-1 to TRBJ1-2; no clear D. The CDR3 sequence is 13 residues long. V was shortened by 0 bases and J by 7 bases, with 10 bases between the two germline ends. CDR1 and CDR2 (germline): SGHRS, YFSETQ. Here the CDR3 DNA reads TGCGCCAGCAGCTTGGAATCGGGGAGTGGCTACACCTTC. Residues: CASSLESGSGYTF.